This TCR beta chain was identified during a study of blood T cell repertoires in COVID-19. Study details: Sites in the United States, Italy and Spain provided acute and convalescent COVID-19 samples.

The study drew participants aged about 18 to 95 years from about two dozen US areas. Allocation to cohorts depended on clinical history reported by the participants. Original processing methods: Amplifying reference gene primers gave estimates of nucleated cell counts. Profiling relied on immunoSEQ multiplex PCR, and the TCRdb table lists in-frame clones only, not all of them. That table gives V, J and clone size, and the DNA gave D and trimming. Of 100,000 to 150,000 clones listed, about 83% were seen once; the top ten hold approximately 3.6%. Trimming took 0 bases from V and 4 from J, leaving 7 bases between them. Germline V gene sequence: CDR1 KGHSH, CDR2 LQKENI. The CDR3 is 13 amino acids.

Material: PBMCs or T cells enriched from blood (not recorded which). The chain joins TRBV18 to TRBJ2-7; D remains ambiguous. The origin of this receptor is a woman aged 25 to 45 who had recovered from COVID-19. The CDR3 DNA reads as TGTGCCAGCTCACCACCGAGTTTGTACGAGCAGTACTTC. Its translation: CASSPPSLYEQYF.